This TCR beta chain was captured by sequencing in a study of cytomegalovirus exposure and HLA in healthy donors. Study outcomes and limitations: Within an earlier analysis, most TCR beta V segments proved productive either about 87% or about 30% of the time.

Of note for this clone: Its target is unknown.

The CDR3 spans 14 residues. Per the germline V gene, CDR1 is SGDLS and CDR2 is YYNGEE. Trimming removed 4 bases at V and 1 base at J, with 11 bases between. PCR was performed using 60 Vbeta and 13 Jbeta primers. Assay: immunoSEQ multiplex PCR; the TCRdb copy retains only in-frame clones and omits some. This sample has roughly 200,000 clones, with around 78% found just once. The sample comprised PBMCs. This clonotype was obtained from a man in his thirties or forties in good health and CMV-seronegative. The chain has TRBV9 and TRBJ1-1; TRBD1 is a possible D gene (6 bases). CDR3 DNA sequence: TGTGCCAGCAGCCGAGGGACACCGAACACTGAAGCTTTCTTT. Protein sequence: CASSRGTPNTEAFF.